These T cell receptor beta chains were read from a single sample in a study of T cell repertoires in cytomegalovirus infection. Their target antigens are unknown. Using its own MiXCR run on the reads, TCRdb lists one record per CDR3 protein. The table records some 800,000 distinct CDR3 sequences, approximately 32% of them present only once. The sample here was cultured CD8+ T cells from PBMCs, taken from culture after CMV antigen stimulation. Receptor source: a human donor in good health (CMV status not recorded). Some clones in this sample may be carry-over from other donors' samples. Each CDR3 is given with its conserved first and last residue. A D gene is named only where the DNA matches it firmly. Clone size is not always given. Where it is, it says once, few, many or a class for expanded clones.

D gene	V gene	clone size	J gene	CDR3 DNA	CDR3 protein
NA	TRBV19	NA	TRBJ2-1	TGTGCCAGTCATGGGGCGGTTAGGACCTACAATGAGCAGTTCTTC	CASHGAVRTYNEQFF
NA	TRBV28	few	TRBJ1-5	TGTGCCAGCAGTTTAAGAGCCAGACTTTATCAGCCCCAGCATTTT	CASSLRARLYQPQHF
NA	TRBV6-2/TRBV6-3	few	TRBJ1-5	TGTGCCAGCAATCCGGGGCGAGGAAGCAATCAGCCCCAGCATTTT	CASNPGRGSNQPQHF
NA	TRBV2	NA	TRBJ2-1	TGTGCCAGCAGGGAACGGGGGCGCCCTTACAATGAGCAGTTCTTC	CASRERGRPYNEQFF
NA	TRBV6-4	NA	TRBJ1-5	TGTGCCAGCAGTGACTCCGGACAGTGGAGAAATCAGCCCCAGCATTTT	CASSDSGQWRNQPQHF
NA	TRBV7-9	NA	TRBJ2-2	TGTGCCAGCAGCGGAACAACGTACGCGAACACCGGGGAGCTGTTTTTT	CASSGTTYANTGELFF
NA	TRBV4-3	few	TRBJ1-1	TGCGCCAGCAGCCAAGAACCGTTGAGCACTGAAGCTTTCTTT	CASSQEPLSTEAFF
NA	TRBV20-1	NA	TRBJ1-2	TGCAGTGCTAGGGCCGTCGGGGGCTTTTATGGCTACACCTTC	CSARAVGGFYGYTF
TRBD2	TRBV12-3/TRBV12-4	few	TRBJ2-1	TGTGCCAGCGGTACTAGCGGGGGGGCCTTTGAGCAGTTCTTC	CASGTSGGAFEQFF
TRBD1	TRBV12-3/TRBV12-4	many	TRBJ1-5	TGTGCCAGCAGTAAGACAGGGGATCAGCCCCAGCATTTT	CASSKTGDQPQHF
NA	TRBV12-3/TRBV12-4	few	TRBJ2-4	TGTGCCAGCAGTTTAATAAAACGCAGGGGAGTGCACATTCAGTACTTC	CASSLIKRRGVHIQYF